This T cell receptor (beta chain) came from a study of breast tumors, draining lymph nodes, adjacent tissues. TCRdb fed the multiplex PCR reads into MiXCR, producing one record per CDR3 protein. This repertoire shows about 180,000 distinct CDR3 sequences, 30% to 35% found once; its top ten account for roughly 4.3%. Samples came from axillary lymph nodes draining the breast cancer. The sequenced material came from axillary lymph node tissue. The source of this sequence is a female donor with breast cancer. Some clones in this sample may be carry-over from other donors' samples.

CDR3 nucleotide sequence: TGTGCCAGCAGTCCCCCGGCGGAAGAGACCCAGTACTTC. Translating gives CASSPPAEETQYF. This chain links TRBV6-2 or TRBV6-3 with TRBJ2-5; no firm D call. V lost 5 bases and J lost 3, with 10 bases in between. Per germline, CDR1 MNHEY and CDR2 SVGEGT. The CDR3 covers 13 residues.